Ten or more counts support the clone carrying this TCR beta chain. Its matching antigen is unknown. The sample is drawn from a study of identical twins. Study results and caveats: Analyses of zero insertions could, in part, be confounded by invariant MAIT and iNKT cells. Within cord blood, abundant beta clonotypes carried fewer insertions, but memory repertoires showed no such trend. Models underpredicted monozygotic twin sharing of out-of-frame TCR alpha.

Carrying unique molecular identifiers, the cDNA also gained a universal primer site through template switching. TCRdb reanalysed the 5' RACE reads using MiXCR and keeps one entry per CDR3 protein. The sample shows around 1.7 million distinct CDR3 sequences, under 35% of them seen only once. This CDR3 comprises 16 residues. After removal of 5 bases from V and 8 bases from J, the junction contained 10 bases not matched to a gene. Germline CDR1 SGHTA, CDR2 FQGNSA. This TCR came from a newborn girl in good health. V and J are TRBV7-2 and TRBJ2-1; 12 bases are a match to TRBD2. Source material: cord blood. The CDR3 region is CASSPKLAGGIDEQFF. In nucleotides, the CDR3 is TGTGCCAGCAGCCCAAAACTAGCGGGAGGAATCGATGAGCAGTTCTTC.